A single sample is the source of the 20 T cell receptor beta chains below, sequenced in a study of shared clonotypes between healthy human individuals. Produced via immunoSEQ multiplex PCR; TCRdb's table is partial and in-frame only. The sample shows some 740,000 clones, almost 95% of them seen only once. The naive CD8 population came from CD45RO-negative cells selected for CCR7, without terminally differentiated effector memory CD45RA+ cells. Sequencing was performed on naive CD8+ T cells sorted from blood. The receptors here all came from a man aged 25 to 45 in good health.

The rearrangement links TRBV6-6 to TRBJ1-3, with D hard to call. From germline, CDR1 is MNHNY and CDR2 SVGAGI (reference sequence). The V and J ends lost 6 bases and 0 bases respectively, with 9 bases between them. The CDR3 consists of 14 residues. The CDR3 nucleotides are TGTGCCAGCAGCTCAGTGCTCTCTGGAAACACCATATATTTT. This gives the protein CASSSVLSGNTIYF.

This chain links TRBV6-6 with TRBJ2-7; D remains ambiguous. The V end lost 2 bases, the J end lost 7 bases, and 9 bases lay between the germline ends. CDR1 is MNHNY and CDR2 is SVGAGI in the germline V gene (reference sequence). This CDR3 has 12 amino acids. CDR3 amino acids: CASSYETPEQYF. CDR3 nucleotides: TGTGCCAGCAGTTACGAGACACCTGAGCAGTACTTC.

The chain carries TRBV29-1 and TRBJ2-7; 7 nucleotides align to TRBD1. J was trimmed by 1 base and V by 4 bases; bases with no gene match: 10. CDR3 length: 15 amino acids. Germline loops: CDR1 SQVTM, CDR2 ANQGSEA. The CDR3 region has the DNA TGCAGCGTTGTATCGACCGGGACAGAGTCCTACGAGCAGTACTTC. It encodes CSVVSTGTESYEQYF.

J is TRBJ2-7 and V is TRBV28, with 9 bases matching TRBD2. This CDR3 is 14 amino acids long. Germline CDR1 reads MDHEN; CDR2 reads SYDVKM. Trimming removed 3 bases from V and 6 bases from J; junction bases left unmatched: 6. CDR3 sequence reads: CASSFSGSLPEQYF. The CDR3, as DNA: TGTGCCAGCAGTTTTAGCGGGAGCTTGCCCGAGCAGTACTTC.

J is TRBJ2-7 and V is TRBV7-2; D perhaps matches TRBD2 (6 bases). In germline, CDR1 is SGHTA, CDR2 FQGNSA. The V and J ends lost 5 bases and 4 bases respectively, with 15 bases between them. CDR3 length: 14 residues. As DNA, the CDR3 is TGTGCCAGCAGCCTCGGAGGGTTAAAGTACGAGCAGTACTTC. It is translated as CASSLGGLKYEQYF.

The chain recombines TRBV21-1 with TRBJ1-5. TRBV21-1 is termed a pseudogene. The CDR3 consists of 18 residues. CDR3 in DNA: TGTGCCAGCAGCAAGGAGAGTCCCGGGCGGCCATATTATCAGCCCCAGCATTTT. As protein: CASSKESPGRPYYQPQHF.

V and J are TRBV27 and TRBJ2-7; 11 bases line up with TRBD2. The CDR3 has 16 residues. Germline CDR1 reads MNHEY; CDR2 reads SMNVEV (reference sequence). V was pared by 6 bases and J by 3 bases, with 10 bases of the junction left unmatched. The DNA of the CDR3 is TGTGCCAGCAGGTTAGCGGGAGGGCCTTTGGACTACGAGCAGTACTTC. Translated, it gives CASRLAGGPLDYEQYF.

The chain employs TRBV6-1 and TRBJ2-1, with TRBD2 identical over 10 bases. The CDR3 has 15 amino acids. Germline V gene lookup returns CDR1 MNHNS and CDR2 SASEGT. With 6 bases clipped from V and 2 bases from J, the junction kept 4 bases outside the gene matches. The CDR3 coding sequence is TGTGCCAGCAGAATTAGCGGGAGGACCTACAATGAGCAGTTCTTC. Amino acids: CASRISGRTYNEQFF.

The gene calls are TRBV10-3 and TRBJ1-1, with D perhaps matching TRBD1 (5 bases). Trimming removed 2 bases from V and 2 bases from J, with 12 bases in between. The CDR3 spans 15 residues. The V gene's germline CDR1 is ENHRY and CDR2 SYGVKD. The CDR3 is CAISEPGTGNTEAFF. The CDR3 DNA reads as TGTGCCATCAGTGAGCCGGGGACCGGTAACACTGAAGCTTTCTTT.

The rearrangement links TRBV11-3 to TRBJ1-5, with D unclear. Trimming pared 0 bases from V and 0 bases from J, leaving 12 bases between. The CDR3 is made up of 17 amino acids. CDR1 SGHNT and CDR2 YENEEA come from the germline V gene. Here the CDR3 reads CASSLEEAQSSNQPQHF. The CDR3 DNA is TGTGCCAGCAGCTTAGAGGAGGCGCAGAGTAGCAATCAGCCCCAGCATTTT.

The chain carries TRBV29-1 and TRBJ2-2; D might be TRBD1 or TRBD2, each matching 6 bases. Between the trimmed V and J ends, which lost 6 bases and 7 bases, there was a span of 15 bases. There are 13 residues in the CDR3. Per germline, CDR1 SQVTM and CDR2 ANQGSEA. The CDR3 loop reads CSVPSGAGGELFF. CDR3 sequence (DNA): TGCAGCGTCCCATCGGGGGCGGGCGGGGAGCTGTTTTTT.

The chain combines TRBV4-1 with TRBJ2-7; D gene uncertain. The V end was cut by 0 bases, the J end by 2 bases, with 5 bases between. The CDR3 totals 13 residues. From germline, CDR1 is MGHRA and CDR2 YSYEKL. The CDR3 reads CASSQEIPYEQYF. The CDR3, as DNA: TGCGCCAGCAGCCAAGAAATCCCCTACGAGCAGTACTTC.

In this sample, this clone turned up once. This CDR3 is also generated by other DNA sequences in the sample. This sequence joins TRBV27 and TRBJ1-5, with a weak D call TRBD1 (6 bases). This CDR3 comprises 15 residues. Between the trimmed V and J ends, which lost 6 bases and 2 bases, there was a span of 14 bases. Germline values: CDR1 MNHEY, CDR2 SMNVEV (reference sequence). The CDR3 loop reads CASSPRGGRNQPQHF. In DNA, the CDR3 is TGTGCCAGCAGCCCCAGGGGAGGACGCAATCAGCCCCAGCATTTT.

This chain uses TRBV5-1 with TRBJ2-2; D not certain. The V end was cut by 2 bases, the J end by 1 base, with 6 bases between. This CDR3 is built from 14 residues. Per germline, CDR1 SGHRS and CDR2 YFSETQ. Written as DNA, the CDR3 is TGCGCCAGCAGCTTCCGATGGAACACCGGGGAGCTGTTTTTT. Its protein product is CASSFRWNTGELFF.

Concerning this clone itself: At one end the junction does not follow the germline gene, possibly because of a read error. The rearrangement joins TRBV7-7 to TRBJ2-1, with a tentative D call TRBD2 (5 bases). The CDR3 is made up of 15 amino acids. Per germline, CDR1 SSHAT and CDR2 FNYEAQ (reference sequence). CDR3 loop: CASSPVRSGYNEQFF. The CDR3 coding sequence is TGTGCTAGCAGCCCCGTTCGGAGCGGCTACAATGAGCAGTTCTTC. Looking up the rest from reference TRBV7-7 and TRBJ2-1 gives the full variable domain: GAGVSQSPRYKVTKRGQDVTLRCDPISSHATLYWYQQALGQGPEFLTYFNYEAQPDKSGLPSDRFSAERPEGSISTLTIQRTEQRDSAMYRCASSPVRSGYNEQFFGPGTRLTVL.

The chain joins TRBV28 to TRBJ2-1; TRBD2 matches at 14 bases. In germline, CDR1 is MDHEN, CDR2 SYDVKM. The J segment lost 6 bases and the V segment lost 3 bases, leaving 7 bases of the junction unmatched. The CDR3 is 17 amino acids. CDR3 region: CASSFPRLAGGSNEQFF. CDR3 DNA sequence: TGTGCCAGCAGTTTCCCCCGACTAGCGGGAGGGTCCAATGAGCAGTTCTTC. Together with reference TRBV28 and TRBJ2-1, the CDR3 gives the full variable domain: DVKVTQSSRYLVKRTGEKVFLECVQDMDHENMFWYRQDPGLGLRLIYFSYDVKMKEKGDIPEGYSVSREKKERFSLILESASTNQTSMYLCASSFPRLAGGSNEQFFGPGTRLTVL.

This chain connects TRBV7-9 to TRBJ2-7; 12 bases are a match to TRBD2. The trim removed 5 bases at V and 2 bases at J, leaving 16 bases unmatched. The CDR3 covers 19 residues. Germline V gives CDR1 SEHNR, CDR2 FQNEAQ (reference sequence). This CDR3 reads CASSGPTSGRKSDTYEQYF. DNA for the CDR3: TGTGCCAGCAGCGGCCCTACTAGCGGGAGGAAATCAGACACCTACGAGCAGTACTTC.

CDR3 bases: TGTGCCAGCAGTAAGGGAAGAGATACGCAGTATTTT. This codes for CASSKGRDTQYF. The chain recombines TRBV27 with TRBJ2-3; no clear D. The germline V gene has CDR1 MNHEY and CDR2 SMNVEV (reference sequence). The length of the CDR3 is 12 residues. V dropped 5 bases and J dropped 5 bases, with 8 bases sitting between them.

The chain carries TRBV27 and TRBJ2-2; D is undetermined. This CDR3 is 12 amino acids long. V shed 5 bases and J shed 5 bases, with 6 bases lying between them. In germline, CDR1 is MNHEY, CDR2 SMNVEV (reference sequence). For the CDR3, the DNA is TGTGCCAGCAGTGTTCCAACCGGGGAGCTGTTTTTT. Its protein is CASSVPTGELFF.

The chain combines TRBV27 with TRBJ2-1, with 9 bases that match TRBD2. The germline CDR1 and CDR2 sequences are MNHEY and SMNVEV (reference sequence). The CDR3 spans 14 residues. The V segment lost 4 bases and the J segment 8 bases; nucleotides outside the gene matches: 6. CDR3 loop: CASSSGTSFDEQFF. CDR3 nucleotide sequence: TGTGCCAGCAGTTCCGGGACTAGCTTCGATGAGCAGTTCTTC.